Listed below are T cell receptor beta chains from one sample, sequenced in a study of T cells in Graves' hyperthyroidism and ophthalmopathy. TCRdb re-called the multiplex PCR reads with MiXCR, one entry per CDR3 protein. The data contain hundreds of thousands of distinct CDR3 sequences, roughly 16% of them singletons. Material: blood. The source is a woman aged 30 to 39 with Graves' hyperthyroidism. Both conserved end residues are part of each CDR3. The D gene is left open where the match is weak. Expanded clones get a size class; other rows say once, few or many, or leave the size out.

CASYPGRFFRSYNEQFF,TGTGCCAGCTACCCAGGGCGGTTTTTTAGGTCCTACAATGAGCAGTTCTTC,TRBV11-2,.,TRBJ2-1,few
CASSQAGGQTQYF,TGTGCCAGCAGCCAGGCGGGAGGCCAGACCCAGTACTTC,TRBV28,TRBD2,TRBJ2-5,many
CASKMGQLWTDTQYF,TGTGCCAGCAAGATGGGACAACTTTGGACAGATACGCAGTATTTT,TRBV2,.,TRBJ2-3,many
CASSAGTGGWRDYGYTF,TGTGCCAGCAGTGCCGGGACAGGGGGCTGGAGGGACTATGGCTACACCTTC,TRBV6-1,TRBD1,TRBJ1-2,few
CASRTLGSYNSPLHF,TGTGCCAGCAGGACCCTAGGGTCCTATAATTCACCCCTCCACTTT,TRBV6-1,.,TRBJ1-6,.
CASSPTPSGNPQYF,TGTGCCAGCAGCCCCACCCCTAGCGGGAACCCGCAGTATTTT,TRBV5-4,TRBD2,TRBJ2-3,few
CSAHGGGVTQYF,TGCAGTGCCCATGGGGGAGGAGTGACCCAGTACTTC,TRBV20-1,.,TRBJ2-5,.
CASSPGVRPYEQYF,TGTGCCAGCAGCCCCGGGGTACGGCCCTACGAGCAGTACTTC,TRBV7-3,.,TRBJ2-7,many
CASSLLGEWDTGELFF,TGTGCCAGCAGTTTGCTAGGGGAATGGGACACCGGGGAGCTGTTTTTT,TRBV27,.,TRBJ2-2,few
CASSPRGQAVYEQYF,TGTGCCAGCTCACCAAGGGGACAGGCCGTGTACGAGCAGTACTTC,TRBV18,TRBD1,TRBJ2-7,many
CASGYSGTGSNQPQHF,TGTGCCAGCGGTTACTCCGGGACAGGGAGCAATCAGCCCCAGCATTTT,TRBV6-5,TRBD1,TRBJ1-5,once
CASSQTPGQIMQYF,TGTGCCAGCAGCCAAACCCCGGGACAGATAATGCAGTACTTC,TRBV7-2,TRBD1,TRBJ2-7,.
CASSFEGGDQETQYF,TGTGCCAGCAGTTTTGAAGGTGGGGATCAAGAGACCCAGTACTTC,TRBV28,.,TRBJ2-5,many
CASSYALAGATEQYF,TGTGCCAGCAGCTACGCCCTAGCGGGAGCGACCGAGCAGTACTTC,TRBV7-2,TRBD2,TRBJ2-7,.
CSAREGLAGGYTDTQYF,TGCAGTGCTAGAGAAGGACTAGCGGGAGGTTACACAGATACGCAGTATTTT,TRBV20-1,TRBD2,TRBJ2-3,few
CAISSPSYEQYF,TGTGCCATCAGTTCCCCCTCCTACGAGCAGTACTTC,TRBV10-3,.,TRBJ2-7,few
CASSQASVDSGELFF,TGTGCCAGCAGCCAAGCGTCTGTGGATTCCGGGGAGCTGTTTTTT,TRBV4-2,.,TRBJ2-2,.
CASSHDGQGPSYEQYF,TGTGCCAGCAGCCATGATGGACAGGGACCATCCTACGAGCAGTACTTC,TRBV3-1,TRBD1,TRBJ2-7,few
CASSPDGWEVSYNEQFF,TGTGCCAGTAGTCCCGACGGATGGGAGGTGTCCTACAATGAGCAGTTCTTC,TRBV19,.,TRBJ2-1,.
CSASRIRQGVNQPQHF,TGCAGTGCTAGTCGGATTAGGCAGGGGGTAAATCAGCCCCAGCATTTT,TRBV20-1,TRBD1,TRBJ1-5,.
CASSLGGIETAEAFF,TGTGCCAGCAGTTTGGGAGGGATAGAAACGGCTGAAGCTTTCTTT,TRBV28,.,TRBJ1-1,many
CASSPRTGSSYEQYF,TGTGCCAGCAGTCCCCGGACAGGGAGCTCCTACGAGCAGTACTTC,TRBV28,TRBD1,TRBJ2-7,many
CASSLGGGITEAFF,TGTGCCAGCAGCTTGGGAGGGGGGATCACTGAAGCTTTCTTT,TRBV5-1,.,TRBJ1-1,.
CASSYLSSGSNTGELFF,TGTGCCAGCAGTTACTTGTCTAGCGGGAGTAACACCGGGGAGCTGTTTTTT,TRBV6-6,TRBD2,TRBJ2-2,.
CASSVYEDTQYF,TGTGCCAGCAGTGTGTACGAAGATACGCAGTATTTT,TRBV25-1,.,TRBJ2-3,few
CASSFSGSDYNEQFF,TGTGCCAGCAGCTTTAGCGGGTCGGATTACAATGAGCAGTTCTTC,TRBV9,TRBD2,TRBJ2-1,.
CAWRASPAGTEAFF,TGTGCCTGGAGGGCCTCACCCGCGGGGACTGAAGCTTTCTTT,TRBV30,.,TRBJ1-1,many
CASSLIFEGPSYEQYF,TGTGCCAGCAGCTTAATTTTTGAGGGTCCCTCCTACGAGCAGTACTTC,TRBV11-2,.,TRBJ2-7,few
CASSPYSLNTEAFF,TGTGCCAGCAGTCCCTACTCCCTGAACACTGAAGCTTTCTTT,TRBV28,.,TRBJ1-1,many